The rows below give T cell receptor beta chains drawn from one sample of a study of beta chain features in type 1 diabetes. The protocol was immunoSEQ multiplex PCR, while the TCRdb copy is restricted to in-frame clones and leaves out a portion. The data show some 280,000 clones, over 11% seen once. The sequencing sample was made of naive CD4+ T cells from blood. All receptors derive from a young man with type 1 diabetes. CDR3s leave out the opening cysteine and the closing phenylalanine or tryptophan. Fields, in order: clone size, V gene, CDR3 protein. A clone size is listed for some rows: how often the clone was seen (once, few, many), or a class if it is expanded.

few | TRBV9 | ASSPGQGGFYEQY
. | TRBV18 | ASSPPTGPGNTIY
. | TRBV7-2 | ASSLSYNTEAF
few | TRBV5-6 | ASSSVGEGETQY
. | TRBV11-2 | ASSYRGVQY
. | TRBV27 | ASSARTGTGANVLT
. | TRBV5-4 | ASSSRLAGRETQY
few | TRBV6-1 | ASSEEREGYEQF
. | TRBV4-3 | ASSRGLGTSGNYEQY
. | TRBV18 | ASSPPSGIYEQY
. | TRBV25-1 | ASSVGGNSAGYT
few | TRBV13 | ASSLQGNTQY
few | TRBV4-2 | ASSQPGTGGPGELF
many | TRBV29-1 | SVEQGAGETQY
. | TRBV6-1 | ASSELSLGANQPQH
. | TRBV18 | ASSRREVRTDTQY
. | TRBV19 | AGSPRQTRTGELF
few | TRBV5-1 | ASSLVRENTEAF
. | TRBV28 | ASTRPGMNTEAF
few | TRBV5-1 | ASSSTSGRAASGELF
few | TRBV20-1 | SARPVFEQF
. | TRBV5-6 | ASSPGLAGEVAGANVLT
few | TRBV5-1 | ASSTGTGIQPQH
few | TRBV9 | ASSVDSRSYEQY
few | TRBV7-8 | ASTQGIEGGRLKY
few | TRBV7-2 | ASSSSPSGAYNEQF
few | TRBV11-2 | ASSIPGTDTQY
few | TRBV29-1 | SVVLSDTQY
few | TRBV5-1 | ASTRDSGSTDTQY
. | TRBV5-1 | ASSFDVPPNYEQY
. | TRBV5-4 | ASSLGAGSNTGELF
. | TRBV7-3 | ASSLTSGGPETQY
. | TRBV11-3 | ASSHSGSRETQY
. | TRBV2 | ASITRVAGYEQY
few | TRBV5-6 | ASSTGQLVPGELF
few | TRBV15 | ATSRPSPGTGTYNEQF
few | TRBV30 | AWREALNTGELF
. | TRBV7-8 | ASSSDRIGEKLF
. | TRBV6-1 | ASSEPGLPGDTQY
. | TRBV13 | ASSLGSGETQY
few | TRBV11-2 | ASSVPGTSGRGPYEQY
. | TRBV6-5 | ASSPPGYEQY
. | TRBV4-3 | ASSLGLAGVVGTDTQY
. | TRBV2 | ASTTRGELF
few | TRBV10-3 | AISDSLEAF
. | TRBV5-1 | ASSLSGQGTEQY
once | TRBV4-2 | ASGQPDGSVNTEAF
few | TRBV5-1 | ASSSGQHNEKLF
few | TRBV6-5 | ASSYSTGGKNIQY
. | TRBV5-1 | ASSLFAESDTQY
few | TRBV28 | ASSRGQGNIQY
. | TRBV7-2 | ASSLVSGRAVDTQY